This T cell receptor beta chain was captured in a study of blood T cell repertoires in COVID-19. On the study more broadly: The study drew acute and convalescent COVID-19 samples from the United States, Italy and Spain.

Only in-frame clones appear in the TCRdb table, and some are missing; sequencing was by immunoSEQ multiplex PCR. Of around 260,000 clones in the sample, approximately 82% are singletons; the top ten hold about 4.6%. Germline V gene lookup returns CDR1 SGHTS and CDR2 YDEGEE. This CDR3 has 12 residues. Trimming pared 2 bases from V and 6 bases from J, leaving 8 bases between. V and J are TRBV5-8 and TRBJ1-1; D is uncertain. The sequenced sample consisted of peripheral blood. The clonotype comes from a man between 60 and 70 years old who had recovered from COVID-19. CDR3 region: CASSFFSPEAFF. Written as DNA, the CDR3 is TGTGCCAGCAGCTTTTTTAGCCCTGAAGCTTTCTTT.